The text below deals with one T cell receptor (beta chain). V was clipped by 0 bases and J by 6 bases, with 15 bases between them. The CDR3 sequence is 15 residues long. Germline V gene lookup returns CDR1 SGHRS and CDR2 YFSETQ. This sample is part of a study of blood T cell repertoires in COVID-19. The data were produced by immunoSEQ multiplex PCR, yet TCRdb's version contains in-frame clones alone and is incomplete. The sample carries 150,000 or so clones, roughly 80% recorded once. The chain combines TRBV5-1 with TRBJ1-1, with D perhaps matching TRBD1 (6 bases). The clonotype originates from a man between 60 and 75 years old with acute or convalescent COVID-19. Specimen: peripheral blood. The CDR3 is CASSLAVGQSAEAFF. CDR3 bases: TGCGCCAGCAGCTTGGCCGTCGGACAGTCCGCTGAAGCTTTCTTT.